This entry features one T cell receptor (beta chain) sequence. Its matching antigen is unknown. The sample is drawn from a study of shared clonotypes between healthy human individuals. Donors comprised healthy HIV-negative adults lacking recent acute infections or vaccinations. Study-level points and caveats: At large depth, rarefaction still showed sorted-subset sequencing to be incomplete.

The CDR3 spans 14 residues. The germline V gene has CDR1 SNHLY and CDR2 FYNNEI. With V trimmed by 2 bases and J by 5 bases, 3 bases remained unmatched. TCRdb's table, derived via immunoSEQ multiplex PCR, lists solely in-frame clones and lacks some. The table has approximately 2.5 million clones, roughly 93% seen once. Sequenced sample: naive CD4+ T cells from PBMCs. Subset noted: CD45RA+ positively selected. The chain has TRBV2 and TRBJ1-5, with 7 positions matching TRBD1. This TCR came from a man aged 18 to 35 in good health. Some clones in this sample may be carry-over from other donors' samples. This CDR3 reads CASSETGTDQPQHF. CDR3 DNA: TGTGCCAGCAGTGAAACCGGGACAGATCAGCCCCAGCATTTT.